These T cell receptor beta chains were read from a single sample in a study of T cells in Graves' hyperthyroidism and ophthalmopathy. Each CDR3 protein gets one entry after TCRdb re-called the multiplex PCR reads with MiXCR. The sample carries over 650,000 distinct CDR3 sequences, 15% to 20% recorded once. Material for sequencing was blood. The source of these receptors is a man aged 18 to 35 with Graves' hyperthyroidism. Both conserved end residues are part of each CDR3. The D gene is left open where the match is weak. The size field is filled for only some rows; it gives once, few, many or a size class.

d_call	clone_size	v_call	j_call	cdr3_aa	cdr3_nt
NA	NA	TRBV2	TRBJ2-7	CASSEARSAEQYF	TGTGCCAGCAGTGAAGCTCGGAGCGCCGAGCAGTACTTC
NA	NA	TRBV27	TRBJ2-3	CASSLLLKADTQYF	TGTGCCAGCAGTTTATTGCTGAAAGCGGATACGCAGTATTTT
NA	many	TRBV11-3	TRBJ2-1	CASSFSRGNEQFF	TGTGCCAGCAGCTTCTCCAGGGGCAATGAGCAGTTCTTC
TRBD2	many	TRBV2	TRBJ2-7	CASSGAGHSGAASYEQYF	TGTGCCAGCAGTGGGGCAGGACATAGCGGGGCAGCATCCTACGAGCAGTACTTC
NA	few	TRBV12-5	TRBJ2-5	CASGLNRQETQYF	TGTGCTAGTGGTTTGAACAGGCAAGAGACCCAGTACTTC
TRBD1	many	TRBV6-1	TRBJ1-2	CASRITGEGYGYTF	TGTGCCAGCAGGATTACAGGGGAGGGCTATGGCTACACCTTC
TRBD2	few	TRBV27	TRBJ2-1	CASSFSGGSDFRAYNEQFF	TGTGCCAGCAGTTTCTCAGGCGGGAGTGATTTTCGGGCCTACAATGAGCAGTTCTTC
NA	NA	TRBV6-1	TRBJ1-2	CASSTKYRTDSNYGYTF	TGTGCCAGCAGCACGAAATACCGGACAGATTCTAACTATGGCTACACCTTC
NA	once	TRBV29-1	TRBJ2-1	CSVDRAHQETQFF	TGCAGCGTTGACAGGGCCCATCAAGAGACCCAGTTCTTC
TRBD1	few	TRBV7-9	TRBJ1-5	CASSPETGGGGQPQHF	TGTGCCAGCAGCCCCGAAACAGGGGGCGGAGGGCAGCCCCAGCATTTT
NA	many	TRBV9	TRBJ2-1	CASSVAPGSYNEQFF	TGTGCCAGCAGCGTAGCCCCCGGGTCCTACAATGAGCAGTTCTTC
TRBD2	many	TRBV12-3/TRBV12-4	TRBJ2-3	CASNVAGRADTQYF	TGTGCCAGCAATGTAGCGGGACGAGCAGATACGCAGTATTTT
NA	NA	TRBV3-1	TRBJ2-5	CASSQDRVHPETQYF	TGTGCCAGCAGCCAAGATCGGGTACACCCAGAGACCCAGTACTTC
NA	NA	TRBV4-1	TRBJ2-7	CASSQRVASYEQYF	TGCGCCAGCAGCCAGAGGGTAGCTTCCTACGAGCAGTACTTC
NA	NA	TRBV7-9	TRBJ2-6	CASSLTQAGANVLTF	TGTGCCAGCAGCTTAACCCAGGCTGGGGCCAACGTCCTGACTTTC
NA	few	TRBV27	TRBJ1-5	CASGQDLYSNQPQHF	TGTGCCAGCGGGCAGGACCTGTATAGCAATCAGCCCCAGCATTTT
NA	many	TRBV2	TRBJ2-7	CASSRVYRTYEQYF	TGTGCCAGCAGTCGAGTATACAGGACCTACGAGCAGTACTTC